The 26 T cell receptor beta chains listed next were all sequenced from one sample in a study of blood T cell repertoires in COVID-19. The protocol was immunoSEQ multiplex PCR, while the TCRdb copy is restricted to in-frame clones and leaves out a portion. Of around 200,000 clones listed, more than 70% were seen once; the top ten hold about 1.6%. The sequencing input was peripheral blood. The receptors were sampled from a man aged 18 to 30 with active or convalescent COVID-19.

This clone was recorded once. V gene TRBV5-1 combines with J gene TRBJ2-1; the D is unclear. The CDR3 totals 16 residues. CDR1 is SGHRS and CDR2 is YFSETQ in the germline V gene. The germline V and J ends were trimmed by 4 bases and 0 bases, with 14 bases remaining between them. The CDR3 DNA is TGCGCCAGCAGCGATAGACTCGACCCCTCCTACAATGAGCAGTTCTTC. It specifies CASSDRLDPSYNEQFF.

This chain links TRBV5-1 with TRBJ1-1; TRBD1 is a possible D gene (6 bases). Trimming stripped 1 base from V and 0 bases from J, with 7 bases between. CDR1 SGHRS and CDR2 YFSETQ come from the germline V gene. This CDR3 is 14 amino acids long. The CDR3 bases are TGCGCCAGCAGCTTGTGGGACATGAACACTGAAGCTTTCTTT. Its protein product is CASSLWDMNTEAFF.

This chain links TRBV5-6 with TRBJ2-1, with 8 positions matching TRBD2. Germline assignment: CDR1 SGHDT and CDR2 YYEEEE. With V trimmed by 1 base and J by 0 bases, 3 bases remained unmatched. CDR3 size: 16 residues. The chain's CDR3 is CASSLTSGNSYNEQFF. The CDR3 DNA sequence: TGTGCCAGCAGCTTGACTAGCGGCAACTCCTACAATGAGCAGTTCTTC.

The chain carries TRBV6-5 and TRBJ2-7, with D maybe TRBD1 (5 bases). The CDR3 spans 15 residues. CDR1 is MNHEY and CDR2 is SVGAGI in the germline V gene. Trimming removed 6 bases at V and 0 bases at J, with 15 bases between. CDR3 sequence (DNA): TGTGCCAGCAGCAACGGACACTCTGGCTCCTACGAGCAGTACTTC. As protein: CASSNGHSGSYEQYF.

This rearrangement joins TRBV14 to TRBJ1-2; 7 bases match TRBD1. The CDR3 covers 17 residues. V lost 4 bases and J lost 3; bases outside the gene matches: 14. From germline, CDR1 is SGHDN and CDR2 FVKESK. The CDR3 DNA reads TGTGCCAGCAGCCGAGCACCACCGCAACAGGGGTACTATGGCTACACCTTC. It encodes CASSRAPPQQGYYGYTF.

V usage is TRBV3-1 (or the pseudogene TRBV3-2) and J usage is TRBJ2-7; 7 bases line up with TRBD2. Trimming cost V 0 bases and J 2 bases; bases outside gene matches: 1. This CDR3 contains 14 residues. The germline V gene encodes CDR1 LGHDT and CDR2 YNNKEL (reference sequence). The CDR3 is CASSQERGTYEQYF. Here the CDR3 DNA reads TGTGCCAGCAGCCAAGAGCGGGGGACCTACGAGCAGTACTTC.

The genes are TRBV9 and TRBJ1-4; D is ambiguous. This CDR3 is 15 amino acids long. V lost 3 bases, J lost 7 bases, and 16 bases lay in between. The germline V gene has CDR1 SGDLS and CDR2 YYNGEE. The DNA of the CDR3 is TGTGCCAGCAGCGCGGTCGGAGGAAGTGGTGAAAAACTGTTTTTT. Protein sequence: CASSAVGGSGEKLFF.

The chain carries TRBV12-3 or TRBV12-4 and TRBJ1-6; a weak D match, TRBD1 (5 bases). CDR3 length: 13 residues. Trimming removed 4 bases from V and 7 bases from J, with 8 bases in between. CDR3 DNA sequence: TGTGCCAGCAGTTGGACAAACAATTCACCCCTCCACTTT. Amino acids: CASSWTNNSPLHF.

The chain employs TRBV2 and TRBJ2-1, with 8 bases that match TRBD2. Per the germline V gene, CDR1 is SNHLY and CDR2 is FYNNEI. V trimming: 7 bases; J trimming: 7 bases; junction bases outside the gene matches: 9. The CDR3 runs 14 residues. CDR3 nucleotide sequence: TGTGCCAGCACCGGGAGGGCCCCCTGGAATGAGCAGTTCTTC. Protein product: CASTGRAPWNEQFF.

This clone was recorded once. V gene TRBV3-1 (or the pseudogene TRBV3-2) combines with J gene TRBJ1-2; D is ambiguous. Germline V lookup: CDR1 LGHDT, CDR2 YNNKEL (reference sequence). The CDR3 sequence is 15 residues long. Trimming stripped 9 bases from V and 5 bases from J, with 22 bases between. This chain's CDR3 is CASEAGREYGYGYTF. As DNA, the CDR3 is TGTGCCAGTGAAGCGGGAAGGGAGTATGGATATGGCTACACCTTC.

The rearrangement uses TRBV25-1 and TRBJ1-2; the D gene is possibly TRBD1 (6 bases). Germline V gene sequence: CDR1 MGHDK, CDR2 SYGVNS. The CDR3 has 13 amino acids. Trimming pared 4 bases from V and 6 bases from J, leaving 12 bases between. CDR3 amino acids: CASSVWTENGYTF. CDR3 DNA: TGTGCCAGCAGTGTATGGACAGAAAATGGCTACACCTTC.

A few counts support this clone. The V and J genes are TRBV4-1 and TRBJ1-1; 7 nucleotides line up with TRBD1. Germline CDR1 reads MGHRA; CDR2 reads YSYEKL. The CDR3 consists of 15 residues. The junction had 4 bases not matched to a gene; V was cut back by 0 bases and J by 3 bases. Here the CDR3 reads CASSQDDRAYTEAFF. CDR3 bases: TGCGCCAGCAGCCAAGATGACAGGGCGTACACTGAAGCTTTCTTT.

The rearrangement links TRBV5-4 to TRBJ2-5, with 7 nucleotides matching TRBD2. V shed 4 bases and J 3 bases; nucleotides not matched to a gene: 3. The CDR3 length is 13 residues. CDR1 SGHNT and CDR2 YYREEE come from the germline V gene (reference sequence). CDR3 sequence reads: CASSPSGKETQYF. The CDR3 DNA reads as TGTGCCAGCAGCCCCAGCGGGAAAGAGACCCAGTACTTC.

The chain has TRBV19 and TRBJ1-6, with D possibly matching TRBD1 (5 bases). The CDR3 loop spans 13 amino acids. The V and J ends lost 6 bases and 7 bases respectively, with 10 bases between them. Looked up from germline, CDR1 is LNHDA and CDR2 is SQIVND (reference sequence). The DNA of the CDR3 is TGTGCCAGTAGCCAGGGAGGCAATTCACCCCTCCACTTT. Residues: CASSQGGNSPLHF. Together with reference TRBV19 and TRBJ1-6, the CDR3 gives the full variable domain: DGGITQSPKYLFRKEGQNVTLSCEQNLNHDAMYWYRQDPGQGLRLIYYSQIVNDFQKGDIAEGYSVSREKKESFPLTVTSAQKNPTAFYLCASSQGGNSPLHFGNGTRLTVT.

The chain joins TRBV6-5 to TRBJ2-5; no firm D call. This CDR3 contains 14 residues. CDR1 and CDR2 (germline): MNHEY, SVGAGI. V was pared by 3 bases and J by 1 base, with 9 bases between. CDR3 sequence: CASSYIAGQETQYF. The CDR3 DNA is TGTGCCAGCAGTTATATCGCAGGCCAAGAGACCCAGTACTTC.

This chain uses TRBV2 with TRBJ1-2; D unclear. The CDR3 sequence is 16 residues long. Germline V gene sequence: CDR1 SNHLY, CDR2 FYNNEI. Trimming shortened V by 6 bases and J by 0 bases, and 17 bases separated the two germline ends. The CDR3 loop reads CASRGLRAGSNYGYTF. As DNA, the CDR3 is TGTGCCAGCAGGGGGTTGAGGGCAGGCTCTAACTATGGCTACACCTTC.

The genes are TRBV23-1 and TRBJ2-5; the D is unclear. TRBV23-1 is known as an ORF, though its function is uncertain. V lost 5 bases, J lost 0 bases, and 10 bases lay in between. The CDR3 spans 14 residues. Here the CDR3 reads CASSSPEYQETQYF. DNA for the CDR3: TGCGCCAGCAGTTCCCCAGAATACCAAGAGACCCAGTACTTC.

The chain has TRBV2 and TRBJ1-1; the D is unclear. With 3 bases removed from V and 6 bases from J, the gap between germline ends came to 17 bases. CDR1 is SNHLY and CDR2 is FYNNEI in the germline V gene. The CDR3 runs to 15 residues. CDR3 sequence reads: CASSEARARGSEAFF. In nucleotides, the CDR3 is TGTGCCAGCAGTGAGGCGAGGGCAAGAGGCTCTGAAGCTTTCTTT.

The V and J genes are TRBV24-1 and TRBJ1-1; weak D call: TRBD1 (5 bases). This CDR3 contains 13 residues. V lost 3 bases to trimming and J lost 4 bases, with 8 bases between them. The germline V gene has CDR1 KGHDR and CDR2 SFDVKD. The CDR3 DNA follows: TGTGCCACCAGTGATGGGGCCCTCACTGAAGCTTTCTTT. Translated, it gives CATSDGALTEAFF.

J is TRBJ1-1 and V is TRBV6-1, with unresolved D. Germline-derived CDR1 and CDR2 are MNHNS and SASEGT. Trimming left V 0 bases short and J 1 base short, with 6 bases between. The CDR3 contains 14 residues. CDR3 nucleotide sequence: TGTGCCAGCAGTGAAGCCGACTGGAACACTGAAGCTTTCTTT. Its translation is CASSEADWNTEAFF.

This rearrangement joins TRBV15 to TRBJ2-3, with 12 bases lining up with TRBD1. The CDR3 spans 16 residues. V gave up 1 base and J gave up 7 bases; unmatched junction bases: 6. Germline loops: CDR1 LNHNV, CDR2 YYDKDF (reference sequence). The CDR3 bases are TGTGCCACCAGCAGAGGTGCGGGACAGGGGGCGAATACGCAGTATTTT. It yields the protein CATSRGAGQGANTQYF. The complete variable domain, with remaining parts taken from reference TRBV15 and TRBJ2-3, reads DAMVIQNPRYQVTQFGKPVTLSCSQTLNHNVMYWYQQKSSQAPKLLFHYYDKDFNNEADTPDNFQSRRPNTSFCFLDIRSPGLGDTAMYLCATSRGAGQGANTQYFGPGTRLTVL.

The chain links TRBV4-2 to TRBJ1-2, with TRBD1 identical over 8 bases. Germline values: CDR1 LGHNA, CDR2 YNFKEQ. Unmatched junction bases numbered 3, after V lost 0 bases and J lost 0 bases. This CDR3 has 16 amino acids. The CDR3 protein is CASSQETGDPNYGYTF. DNA of the CDR3: TGTGCCAGCAGCCAAGAGACAGGGGATCCTAACTATGGCTACACCTTC.

V is TRBV3-1 (or the pseudogene TRBV3-2) and J is TRBJ1-2, with D unresolved. Between the trimmed V and J ends, which lost 3 bases and 5 bases, there was a span of 10 bases. This CDR3 region has 13 residues. Germline V gene sequence: CDR1 LGHDT, CDR2 YNNKEL (reference sequence). The CDR3 here is CASSHARGYGYTF. The CDR3 DNA sequence: TGTGCCAGCAGCCACGCGCGAGGGTATGGCTACACCTTC.

The chain is built from TRBV10-3 and TRBJ2-2; a weak D match, TRBD1 (6 bases). There are 14 residues in the CDR3. V lost 4 bases and J 6 bases, leaving 12 bases between the germline ends. CDR1 is ENHRY, CDR2 SYGVKD, per germline. The chain's CDR3 is CAISGLQGSGELFF. CDR3 bases: TGTGCCATCAGTGGACTACAGGGTTCCGGGGAGCTGTTTTTT.

The table lists this clone with a count of one. V and J are TRBV27 and TRBJ2-3; 9 bases fit TRBD2. The ends lost 8 bases at V and 5 bases at J; junction bases unmatched: 17. Germline V gene sequence: CDR1 MNHEY, CDR2 SMNVEV (reference sequence). The CDR3 sequence is 17 residues long. For the CDR3, the DNA is TGTGCCAGCGCCGGGGGTTTGGCGGGGGGGCGGAGAGATACGCAGTATTTT. It yields the protein CASAGGLAGGRRDTQYF.

The rearrangement links TRBV3-1 (or the pseudogene TRBV3-2) to TRBJ1-1; D call uncertain. Germline V lookup: CDR1 LGHDT, CDR2 YNNKEL (reference sequence). V was trimmed by 3 bases and J by 8 bases, leaving 10 bases between them. There are 12 residues in the CDR3. The CDR3: CASSHTRMEAFF. CDR3 DNA sequence: TGTGCCAGCAGCCACACGCGGATGGAAGCTTTCTTT.